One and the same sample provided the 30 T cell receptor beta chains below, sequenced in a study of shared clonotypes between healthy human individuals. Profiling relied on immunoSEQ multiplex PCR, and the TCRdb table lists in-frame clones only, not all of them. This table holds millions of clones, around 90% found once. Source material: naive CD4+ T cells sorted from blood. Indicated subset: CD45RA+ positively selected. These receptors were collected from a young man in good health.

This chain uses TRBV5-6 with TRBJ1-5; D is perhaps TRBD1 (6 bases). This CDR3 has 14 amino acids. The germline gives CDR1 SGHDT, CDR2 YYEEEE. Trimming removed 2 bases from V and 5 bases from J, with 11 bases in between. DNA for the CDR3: TGTGCCAGCAGCTTTTGGCAGGGGCATCAGCCCCAGCATTTT. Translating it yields CASSFWQGHQPQHF.

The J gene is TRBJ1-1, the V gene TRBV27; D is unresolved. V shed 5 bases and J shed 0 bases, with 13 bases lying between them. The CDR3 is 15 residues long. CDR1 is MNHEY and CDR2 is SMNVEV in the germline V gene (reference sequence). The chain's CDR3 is CASSPVLPLNTEAFF. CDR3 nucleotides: TGTGCCAGCAGTCCAGTTCTCCCTCTGAACACTGAAGCTTTCTTT.

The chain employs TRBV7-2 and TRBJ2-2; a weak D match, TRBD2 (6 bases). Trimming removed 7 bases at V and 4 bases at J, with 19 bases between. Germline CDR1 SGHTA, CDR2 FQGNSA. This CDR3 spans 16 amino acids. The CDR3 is CASTNQRASSTGELFF. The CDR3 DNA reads TGTGCCAGCACAAACCAGCGGGCTAGCAGCACCGGGGAGCTGTTTTTT.

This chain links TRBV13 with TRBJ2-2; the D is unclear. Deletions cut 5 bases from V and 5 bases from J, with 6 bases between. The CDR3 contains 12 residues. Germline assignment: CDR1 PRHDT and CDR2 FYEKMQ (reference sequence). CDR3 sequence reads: CASSLLTGELFF. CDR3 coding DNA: TGTGCCAGCAGCCTTCTGACCGGGGAGCTGTTTTTT.

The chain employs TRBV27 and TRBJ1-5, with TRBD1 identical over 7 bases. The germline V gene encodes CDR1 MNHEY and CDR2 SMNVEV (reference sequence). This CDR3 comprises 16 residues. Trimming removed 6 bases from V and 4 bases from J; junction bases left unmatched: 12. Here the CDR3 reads CASRQLSTGWNQPQHF. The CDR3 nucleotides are TGTGCCAGCAGGCAGCTATCGACAGGGTGGAATCAGCCCCAGCATTTT.

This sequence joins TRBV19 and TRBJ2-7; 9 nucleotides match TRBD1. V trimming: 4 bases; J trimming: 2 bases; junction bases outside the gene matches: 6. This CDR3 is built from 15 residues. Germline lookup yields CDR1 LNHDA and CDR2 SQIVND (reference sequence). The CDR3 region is CASSTEQGATYEQYF. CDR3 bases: TGTGCCAGTAGTACTGAACAGGGGGCAACCTACGAGCAGTACTTC.

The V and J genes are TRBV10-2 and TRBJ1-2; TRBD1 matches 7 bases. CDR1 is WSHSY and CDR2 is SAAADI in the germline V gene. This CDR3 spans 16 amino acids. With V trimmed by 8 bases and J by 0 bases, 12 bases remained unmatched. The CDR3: CASGGGGDRANYGYTF. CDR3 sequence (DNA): TGCGCCAGCGGTGGGGGAGGGGACAGAGCTAACTATGGCTACACCTTC.

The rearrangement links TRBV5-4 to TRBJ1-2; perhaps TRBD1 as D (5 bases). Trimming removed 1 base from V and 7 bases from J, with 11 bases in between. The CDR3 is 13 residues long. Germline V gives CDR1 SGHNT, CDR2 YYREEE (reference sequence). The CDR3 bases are TGTGCCAGCAGCTTGCGGCTCGGGGGTGGCTACACCTTC. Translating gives CASSLRLGGGYTF. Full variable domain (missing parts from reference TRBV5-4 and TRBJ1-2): ETGVTQSPTHLIKTRGQQVTLRCSSQSGHNTVSWYQQALGQGPQFIFQYYREEENGRGNFPPRFSGLQFPNYSSELNVNALELDDSALYLCASSLRLGGGYTFGSGTRLTVV.

DNA for the CDR3: TGTGCCTGGAGTGTATCGACCCTGGGGACCGGGGAGCTGTTTTTT. This sequence encodes CAWSVSTLGTGELFF. This sequence joins TRBV30 and TRBJ2-2; D unresolved. CDR1 and CDR2 from the germline V gene are GTSNPN and SVGIG (reference sequence). This CDR3 comprises 15 residues. Trimming took 0 bases from V and 5 from J, leaving 13 bases between them.

In nucleotides, the CDR3 is TGTGCCAGCGGACAGGGTCCCTGGGATGAGCAGTTCTTC. Translation: CASGQGPWDEQFF. The chain combines TRBV2 with TRBJ2-1; 8 nucleotides match TRBD1. CDR3 length: 13 amino acids. Germline lookup yields CDR1 SNHLY and CDR2 FYNNEI. Germline trimming cut 8 bases from V and 8 bases from J; bases unmatched to any gene: 8.

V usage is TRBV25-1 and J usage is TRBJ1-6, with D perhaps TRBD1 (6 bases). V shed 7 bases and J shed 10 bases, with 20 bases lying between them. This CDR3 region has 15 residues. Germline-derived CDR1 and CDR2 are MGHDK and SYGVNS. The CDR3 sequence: CASNGSGGRGSPLHF. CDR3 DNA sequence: TGTGCCAGCAATGGGTCCGGGGGGCGAGGCTCACCCCTCCACTTT.

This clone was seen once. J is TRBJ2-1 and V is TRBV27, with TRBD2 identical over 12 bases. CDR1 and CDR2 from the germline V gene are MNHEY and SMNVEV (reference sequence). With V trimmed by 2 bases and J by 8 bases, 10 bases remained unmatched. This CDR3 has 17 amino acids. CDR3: CASSLHGTSGYMYEQFF. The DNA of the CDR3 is TGTGCCAGCAGTTTACACGGGACTAGCGGGTATATGTATGAGCAGTTCTTC.

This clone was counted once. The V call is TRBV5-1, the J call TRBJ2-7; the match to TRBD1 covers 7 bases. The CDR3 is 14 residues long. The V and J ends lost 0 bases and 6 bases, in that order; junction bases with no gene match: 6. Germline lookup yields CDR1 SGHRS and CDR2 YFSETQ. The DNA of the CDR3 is TGCGCCAGCAGCTTGGAGGACAGGTCCCTCGAGCAGTACTTC. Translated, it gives CASSLEDRSLEQYF.

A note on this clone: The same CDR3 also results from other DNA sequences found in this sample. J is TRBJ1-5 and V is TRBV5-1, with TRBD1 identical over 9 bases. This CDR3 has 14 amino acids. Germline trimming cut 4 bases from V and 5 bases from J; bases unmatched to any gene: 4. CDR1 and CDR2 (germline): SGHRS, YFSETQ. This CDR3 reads CASSPDRGDQPQHF. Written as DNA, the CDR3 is TGCGCCAGCAGCCCGGACAGGGGAGATCAGCCCCAGCATTTT.

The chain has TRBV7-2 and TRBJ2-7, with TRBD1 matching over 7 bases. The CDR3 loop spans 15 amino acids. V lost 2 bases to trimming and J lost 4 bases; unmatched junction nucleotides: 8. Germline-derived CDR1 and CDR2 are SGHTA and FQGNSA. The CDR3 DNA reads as TGTGCCAGCAGCTTATCCCCAGGGACAGCGTACGAGCAGTACTTC. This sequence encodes CASSLSPGTAYEQYF.

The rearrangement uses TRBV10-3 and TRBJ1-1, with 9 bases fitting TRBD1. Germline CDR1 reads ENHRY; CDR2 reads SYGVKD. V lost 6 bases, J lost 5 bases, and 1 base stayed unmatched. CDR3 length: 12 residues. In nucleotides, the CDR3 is TGTGCCATCAGGGGGACAGGGACTGAAGCTTTCTTT. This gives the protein CAIRGTGTEAFF.

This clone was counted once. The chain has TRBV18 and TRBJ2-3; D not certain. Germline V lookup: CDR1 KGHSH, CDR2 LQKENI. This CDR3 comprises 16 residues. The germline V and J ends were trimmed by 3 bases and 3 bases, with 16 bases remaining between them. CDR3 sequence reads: CASSPNMGMDTDTQYF. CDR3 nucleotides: TGTGCCAGCTCACCCAATATGGGAATGGATACAGATACGCAGTATTTT.

CDR3 sequence (DNA): TGTGCCGTGGGGAACCCGAACACCGGGGAGCTGTTTTTT. Its protein product is CAVGNPNTGELFF. V usage is TRBV28 and J usage is TRBJ2-2; no definite D call. CDR3 length: 13 residues. Trimming shortened V by 11 bases and J by 0 bases, and 10 bases separated the two germline ends. CDR1 and CDR2 (germline): MDHEN, SYDVKM.

This CDR3 is CASSLTSLAGAPGTEQYF. The DNA of the CDR3 is TGTGCCAGCAGCTTAACTTCCCTAGCGGGGGCCCCGGGGACCGAGCAGTACTTC. V usage is TRBV11-1 and J usage is TRBJ2-7; 10 bases agree with TRBD2. The V gene's germline CDR1 is SGHAT and CDR2 FQDESV (reference sequence). The CDR3 has 18 amino acids. The V and J ends lost 2 bases and 6 bases, in that order; junction bases with no gene match: 16.

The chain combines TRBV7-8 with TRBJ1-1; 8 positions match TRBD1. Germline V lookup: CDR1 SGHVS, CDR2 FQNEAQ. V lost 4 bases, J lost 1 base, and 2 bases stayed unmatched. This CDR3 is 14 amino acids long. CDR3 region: CASSSGQGNTEAFF. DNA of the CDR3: TGTGCCAGCAGCTCAGGACAGGGGAACACTGAAGCTTTCTTT.

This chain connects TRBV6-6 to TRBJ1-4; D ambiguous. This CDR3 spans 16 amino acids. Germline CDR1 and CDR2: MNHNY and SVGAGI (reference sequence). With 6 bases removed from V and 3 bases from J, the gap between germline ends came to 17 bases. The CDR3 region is CASSPPPGVSNEKLFF. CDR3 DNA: TGTGCCAGCAGCCCCCCACCCGGGGTATCTAATGAAAAACTGTTTTTT.

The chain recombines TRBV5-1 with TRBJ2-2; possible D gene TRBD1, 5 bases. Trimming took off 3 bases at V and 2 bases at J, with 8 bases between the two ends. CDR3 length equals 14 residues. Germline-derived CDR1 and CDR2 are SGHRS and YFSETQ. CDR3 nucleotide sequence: TGCGCCAGCAGCTCAGGGTTCAACACCGGGGAGCTGTTTTTT. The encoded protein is CASSSGFNTGELFF. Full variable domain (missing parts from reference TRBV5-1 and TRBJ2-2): KAGVTQTPRYLIKTRGQQVTLSCSPISGHRSVSWYQQTPGQGLQFLFEYFSETQRNKGNFPGRFSGRQFSNSRSEMNVSTLELGDSALYLCASSSGFNTGELFFGEGSRLTVL.

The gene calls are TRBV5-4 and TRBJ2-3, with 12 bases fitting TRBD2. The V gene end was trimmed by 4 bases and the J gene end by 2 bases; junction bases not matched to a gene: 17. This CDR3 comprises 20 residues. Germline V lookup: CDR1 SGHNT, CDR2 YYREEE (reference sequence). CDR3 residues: CASSPPFKTSGGLSTDTQYF. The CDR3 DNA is TGTGCCAGCAGCCCGCCCTTTAAGACTAGCGGGGGCCTTTCCACAGATACGCAGTATTTT.

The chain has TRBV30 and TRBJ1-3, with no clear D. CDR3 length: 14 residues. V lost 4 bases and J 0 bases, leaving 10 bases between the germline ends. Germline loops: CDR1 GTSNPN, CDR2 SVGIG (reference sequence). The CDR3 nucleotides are TGTGCCTGGAAAAGTACCGTCTCTGGAAACACCATATATTTT. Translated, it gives CAWKSTVSGNTIYF.

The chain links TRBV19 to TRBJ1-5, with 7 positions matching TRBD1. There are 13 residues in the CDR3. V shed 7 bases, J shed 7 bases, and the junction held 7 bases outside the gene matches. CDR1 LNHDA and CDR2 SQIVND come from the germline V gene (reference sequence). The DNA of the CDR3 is TGTGCCAGTACACAGGGGCTGAGGCAGCCCCAGCATTTT. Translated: CASTQGLRQPQHF.

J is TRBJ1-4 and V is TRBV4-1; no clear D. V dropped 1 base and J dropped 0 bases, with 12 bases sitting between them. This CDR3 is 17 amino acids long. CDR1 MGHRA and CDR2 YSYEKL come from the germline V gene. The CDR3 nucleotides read TGCGCCAGCAGCCAAGGGCCGTTAGTTGCAACTAATGAAAAACTGTTTTTT. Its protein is CASSQGPLVATNEKLFF.

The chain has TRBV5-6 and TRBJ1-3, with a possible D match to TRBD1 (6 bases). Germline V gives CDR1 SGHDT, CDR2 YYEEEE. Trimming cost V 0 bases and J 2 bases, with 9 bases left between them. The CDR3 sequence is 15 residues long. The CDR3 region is CASSLARGTGNTIYF. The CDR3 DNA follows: TGTGCCAGCAGCTTGGCAAGGGGGACTGGAAACACCATATATTTT.

CDR3 nucleotide sequence: TGCGCCAGCAGCTTGAATCGGGGCCGGGACGCCCGGGGGGATACGCAGTATTTT. This encodes CASSLNRGRDARGDTQYF. The rearrangement joins TRBV5-1 to TRBJ2-3; the D gene is possibly TRBD2 (6 bases). Trimming removed 1 base at V and 6 bases at J, with 24 bases between. The CDR3 runs to 18 residues. Germline CDR1 SGHRS, CDR2 YFSETQ.

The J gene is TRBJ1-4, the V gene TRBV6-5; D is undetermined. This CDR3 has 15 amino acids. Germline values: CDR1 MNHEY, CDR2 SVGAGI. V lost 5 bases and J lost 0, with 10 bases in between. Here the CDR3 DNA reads TGTGCCAGCAGTCCCGACGGTGCAACTAATGAAAAACTGTTTTTT. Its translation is CASSPDGATNEKLFF.

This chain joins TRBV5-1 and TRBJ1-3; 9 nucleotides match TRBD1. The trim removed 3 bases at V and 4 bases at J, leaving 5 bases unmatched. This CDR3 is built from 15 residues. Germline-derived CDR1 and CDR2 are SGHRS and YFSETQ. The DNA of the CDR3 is TGCGCCAGCAGCTCTGGGACAGGGCAAGGAAACACCATATATTTT. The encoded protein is CASSSGTGQGNTIYF.